This paragraph reports one T cell receptor (beta chain). The antigen remains unidentified. These data originate in a study of blood T cells in healthy people across ages. Study background: Capturing about one barcoded beta molecule per two T cells was achieved by template switching.

Donor samples were obtained from healthy Caucasian individuals from Russia, aged 6 to 90. With a J-beta primer mix and a sample-barcoded 5' primer, a second PCR ran 7 to 11 cycles. TCRdb itself ran the 5' RACE reads through MiXCR, one entry per CDR3 protein. The table includes about 720,000 distinct CDR3 sequences, 22% detected once. Germline CDR1 WSHSY, CDR2 SAAADI. This CDR3 contains 15 residues. The V end lost 3 bases, the J end lost 3 bases, and 15 bases lay between the germline ends. Overall study findings and caveats: A roughly linear age-dependent decrease characterized TCR beta diversity per million T cells.

V and J are TRBV10-2 and TRBJ2-7, with D unresolved. Sequences were obtained from blood. The clonotype originates from a man aged 70 or older in good health. The DNA of the CDR3 is TGCGCCAGCAGTGAAATCCGCGACTTTCTCTACGAGCAGTACTTC. Translated: CASSEIRDFLYEQYF.